This is a list of T cell receptor beta chains from one sample in a study of T-cell reconstitution after alpha-beta-depleted transplantation in children. TCRdb redid the calling of the PCR reads with MiXCR, one entry per CDR3 protein. The sample has around 380,000 distinct CDR3 sequences, about a tenth seen once. This sample comprised PBMCs from the stem cell graft donor, obtained from the stem cell graft. The origin of the receptors is a human donor who donated a stem cell graft to a child with acute myeloid leukemia. Both conserved end residues are part of each CDR3. A D gene is named only where the DNA matches it firmly. Expanded clones get a size class; other rows say once, few or many, or leave the size out.

TRBJ2-3 TRBV5-6 NA many TGTGCCAGCAGCGGGGGGCTAGCGGTAATCACAGATACGCAGTATTTT CASSGGLAVITDTQYF
TRBJ2-1 TRBV4-2 NA few TGTGCCAGCAGCCAAGATTCCCCGGGGAGCTCCTACAATGAGCAGTTCTTC CASSQDSPGSSYNEQFF
TRBJ2-5 TRBV6-1 TRBD1 once TGTGCCAGCCGGACAGGGCAAAAAGAGACCCAGTACTTC CASRTGQKETQYF
TRBJ2-1 TRBV29-1 TRBD2 NA TGCAGCGTTGAAGCGGCTACTAGCGGGAGCCACTGGAATGAGCAGTTCTTC CSVEAATSGSHWNEQFF
TRBJ1-1 TRBV20-1 NA NA TGCAGTGCTCGAGGGACTTTGAACACTGAAGCTTTCTTT CSARGTLNTEAFF
TRBJ1-4 TRBV20-1 TRBD1 NA TGCAGTGCTAGAGAGGCGGGACAGGTTCCTGAAAAACTGTTTTTT CSAREAGQVPEKLFF
TRBJ2-1 TRBV15 NA NA TGTGCCACCAGCACTGGTGGGTGGGGGGGCCTCGACAATGAGCAGTTCTTC CATSTGGWGGLDNEQFF
TRBJ1-1 TRBV5-1 NA once TGCGCCAGCAGCTTGATTGGATACACTGAAGCTTTCTTT CASSLIGYTEAFF
TRBJ2-3 TRBV5-1 TRBD2 few TGCGCCAGCAGCTTGGAGGCTAGCGGGAGGTCAGATACGCAGTATTTT CASSLEASGRSDTQYF
TRBJ1-2 TRBV20-1 TRBD1 NA TGCAGTGCCAGGACAGGTTATGGCTACACCTTC CSARTGYGYTF
TRBJ1-4 TRBV20-1 NA many TGCAGTGCTAGTGATGGACAGCCTAATGAAAAACTGTTTTTT CSASDGQPNEKLFF
TRBJ2-1 TRBV5-1 TRBD2 few TGCGCCAGCAGCTTGTCGACTAGCGGGAGACGTGAGCAGTTCTTC CASSLSTSGRREQFF
TRBJ1-6 TRBV20-1 NA few TGCAGTGCTACGGGGTTGGGTTCACCCCTCCACTTT CSATGLGSPLHF
TRBJ1-1 TRBV7-9 NA few TGTGCCAGCAGCTTAAGGGAAGCTTTCTTT CASSLREAFF
TRBJ2-3 TRBV28 TRBD1 many TGTGCCACTAAGACAGGGGGTACAGATACGCAGTATTTT CATKTGGTDTQYF
TRBJ1-1 TRBV20-1 TRBD1 NA TGCAGTGTCTGGACAGGGGACACTGAAGCTTTCTTT CSVWTGDTEAFF
TRBJ2-1 TRBV20-1 TRBD1 few TGCAGTGCTAGGGGACAGGGGGTCAATGAGCAGTTCTTC CSARGQGVNEQFF
TRBJ1-6 TRBV19 TRBD1 NA TGTGCCAGTAGTAACTCGGGACAGGGTCCACCCCTCCACTTT CASSNSGQGPPLHF
TRBJ2-2 TRBV29-1 TRBD1 few TGCAGCGTTGACCGGGGACAGGCGACCGGGGAGCTGTTTTTT CSVDRGQATGELFF
TRBJ1-1 TRBV2 TRBD1 NA TGTGCCAGCCAGGCCACAGGGGACACTGAAGCTTTCTTT CASQATGDTEAFF
TRBJ2-7 TRBV20-1 NA NA TGCAGTGCCATCAATATGGGGGAGAGCCCCCTCGAGCAGTACTTC CSAINMGESPLEQYF
TRBJ2-3 TRBV10-3 NA few TGTGCCATCAGTGAGCCGGCCCGAGGAGATACGCAGTATTTT CAISEPARGDTQYF
TRBJ1-1 TRBV6-1 TRBD1 NA TGTGCCAGCAGTAGAAGCGGGACAGCGAACACTGAAGCTTTCTTT CASSRSGTANTEAFF
TRBJ2-7 TRBV7-8 NA NA TGTGCCAGCAGCTTAGTGGCCTCACAGAGCTCCTACGAGCAGTACTTC CASSLVASQSSYEQYF
TRBJ1-6 TRBV7-8 NA few TGTGCCAGCAGCTTTAGGGACGCCTATAATTCACCCCTCCACTTT CASSFRDAYNSPLHF
TRBJ1-6 TRBV10-3 NA NA TGTGCCATCAGTGAGGCCGAGGGCTCTTGGGGTAATTCACCCCTCCACTTT CAISEAEGSWGNSPLHF
TRBJ1-4 TRBV6-5 NA few TGTGCCAGCAGTTACCTCAGGACAGAACTAAATGAAAAACTGTTTTTT CASSYLRTELNEKLFF
TRBJ2-1 TRBV6-2/TRBV6-3 NA many TGTGCCAGCAGTTTAAGTGGGAGTCCACCTGCGGGTGAGCAGTTCTTC CASSLSGSPPAGEQFF
TRBJ1-2 TRBV9 NA NA TGTGCCAGCAGCGTAGGGGAAGGCTACACCTTC CASSVGEGYTF
TRBJ1-2 TRBV6-1 TRBD1 few TGTGCCAGCAGCGCCCGGGACAGGGGAGACGGCTACACCTTC CASSARDRGDGYTF
TRBJ1-5 TRBV15 NA few TGTGCCACCAGCAATCAGGTGCCGCCGCAGCCCCAGCATTTT CATSNQVPPQPQHF
TRBJ2-5 TRBV24-1 TRBD2 few TGTGCCACCAGTGATCGGGGGGAGGGGGAGACCCAGTACTTC CATSDRGEGETQYF
TRBJ2-1 TRBV6-1 NA NA TGTGCCAGCAGTGAAGACTTGGGGTACAATGAGCAGTTCTTC CASSEDLGYNEQFF
TRBJ1-2 TRBV19 NA NA TGTGCCAGTAGTATTAACGGACAGTATAACTATGGCTACACCTTC CASSINGQYNYGYTF
TRBJ2-7 TRBV20-1 TRBD2 few TGCAGTGCTAGAGGATCCAGCGGGAGACGTGGTGAGCAGTACTTC CSARGSSGRRGEQYF
TRBJ2-3 TRBV5-1 TRBD2 few TGCGCCAGCAGCCCGAAGGGCTTAGCGGGGGGGGACACAGATACGCAGTATTTT CASSPKGLAGGDTDTQYF
TRBJ2-1 TRBV5-1 TRBD2 few TGCGCCAGCAGCATCACCGGGACTAGCGGGGCGATTAGGCAGTTCTTC CASSITGTSGAIRQFF
TRBJ2-1 TRBV20-1 NA NA TGCAGTGCTAGGGACAGAACGTACAATGAGCAGTTCTTC CSARDRTYNEQFF
TRBJ2-4 TRBV21-1 NA many TGTGCCAGCAGCAAAGAGGTCACATTGAGGAACATTCAGTACTTC CASSKEVTLRNIQYF